This is a list of T cell receptor beta chains from one sample in a study of radiation and T cells in renal cell carcinoma. Profiled with immunoSEQ multiplex PCR; TCRdb holds only in-frame clones, not every one. The sample holds about 62,000 clones; about 80% are singletons and the top ten take approximately 6.8%. The material sequenced was blood, taken from a patient whose treatment included radiotherapy and nephrectomy. The receptors originated from a man aged 55 to 70 with renal cell carcinoma. CDR3s include the opening cysteine and the closing phenylalanine or tryptophan. A D gene is named only where the DNA matches it firmly. Clone size appears in some rows only: once, few, many, or a class for an expanded clone.

V	size	D	J	DNA	CDR3
TRBV7-2	-	-	TRBJ2-3	TGTGCCAGCAGCTTAGCGCGGGGTACAGATACGCAGTATTTT	CASSLARGTDTQYF
TRBV7-2	-	-	TRBJ1-6	TGTGCCAGCAGCGTCCCCCCCGGACCCCTCCACTTT	CASSVPPGPLHF
TRBV5-6	-	-	TRBJ1-2	TGTGCCAGCAGCTTGGAACGGTGGCAGGGCTATGGCTACACCTTC	CASSLERWQGYGYTF
TRBV19	-	-	TRBJ1-1	TGTGCCAGTAGTGGATCCAAGGGGGACCTTCCCCGTATAATGAACACTGAAGCTTTCTTT	CASSGSKGDLPRIMNTEAFF
TRBV2	-	-	TRBJ1-1	TGTGCCAGCAGCCCGACCAGGGGTCTCACTGAAGCTTTCTTT	CASSPTRGLTEAFF
TRBV10-2	-	-	TRBJ1-1	TGCGCCAGCAGTGTACCCGCTTCGAACACTGAAGCTTTCTTT	CASSVPASNTEAFF
TRBV6-5	few	-	TRBJ1-5	TGTGCCAGCCGCGGGGGCCTGGGTAATCAGCCCCAGCATTTT	CASRGGLGNQPQHF
TRBV6-1	-	-	TRBJ2-1	TGTGCCAGCCGGGCCAACCTTTACAATGAGCAGTTCTTC	CASRANLYNEQFF
TRBV29-1	-	-	TRBJ2-2	TGCAGCGTTGATGCAGGGACGAGAACCGGGGAGCTGTTTTTT	CSVDAGTRTGELFF
TRBV15	once	TRBD1	TRBJ1-4	TGTGCCACCAGCAGAGAACAGGGGAATGAAAAACTGTTTTTT	CATSREQGNEKLFF
TRBV19	few	-	TRBJ2-6	TGTGCCAGTAGTACTCCGACAGGACTCGGGGCCAACGTCCTGACTTTC	CASSTPTGLGANVLTF
TRBV7-8	-	-	TRBJ2-2	TGTGCCAGCAGCTATACGACGGGATTGAACACCGGGGAGCTGTTTTTT	CASSYTTGLNTGELFF
TRBV6-1	-	-	TRBJ1-1	TGTGCCAGCAGTGAAATTCAGGGAACCACTGAAGCTTTCTTT	CASSEIQGTTEAFF
TRBV7-2	-	TRBD2	TRBJ2-3	TGTGCCAGCAGCTTAGGGGTAGCGGGGGGCCGCACAGATACGCAGTATTTT	CASSLGVAGGRTDTQYF
TRBV27	-	-	TRBJ1-1	TGTGCCAGCAGTTTATCCGGGAGCACTGAAGCTTTCTTT	CASSLSGSTEAFF
TRBV7-9	-	-	TRBJ2-1	TGTGCCAGCAGCTTGCTCGGACAGACTGCTTACAATGAGCAGTTCTTC	CASSLLGQTAYNEQFF
TRBV9	-	-	TRBJ1-2	TGTGCCAGCAGCGTAGACGTGCAGAACTATGGCTACACCTTC	CASSVDVQNYGYTF
TRBV7-9	-	-	TRBJ2-2	TGTGCCTCCCAAGGAATAAACACCGGGGAGCTGTTTTTT	CASQGINTGELFF